This section outlines one TCR beta chain sequence together with its context. This entry is derived from a study of blood T cell repertoires in COVID-19. TCRdb's copy holds only in-frame clones and misses some; the assay was immunoSEQ multiplex PCR. The sample contains around 100,000 clones, 70% to 90% of which appear only once. The CDR3 contains 16 residues. Trimming removed 8 bases from V and 6 bases from J; junction bases left unmatched: 12. The germline V gene encodes CDR1 MNHEY and CDR2 SMNVEV (reference sequence). Source material: peripheral blood. The chain is built from TRBV27 and TRBJ2-4, with TRBD2 identical over 11 bases. The receptor was derived from a man aged 35 to 55 with acute or convalescent COVID-19. The CDR3 bases are TGTGCCAGCGGCAGAACTAGCGGGAGAGGCGGAAACATTCAGTACTTC. Protein: CASGRTSGRGGNIQYF.